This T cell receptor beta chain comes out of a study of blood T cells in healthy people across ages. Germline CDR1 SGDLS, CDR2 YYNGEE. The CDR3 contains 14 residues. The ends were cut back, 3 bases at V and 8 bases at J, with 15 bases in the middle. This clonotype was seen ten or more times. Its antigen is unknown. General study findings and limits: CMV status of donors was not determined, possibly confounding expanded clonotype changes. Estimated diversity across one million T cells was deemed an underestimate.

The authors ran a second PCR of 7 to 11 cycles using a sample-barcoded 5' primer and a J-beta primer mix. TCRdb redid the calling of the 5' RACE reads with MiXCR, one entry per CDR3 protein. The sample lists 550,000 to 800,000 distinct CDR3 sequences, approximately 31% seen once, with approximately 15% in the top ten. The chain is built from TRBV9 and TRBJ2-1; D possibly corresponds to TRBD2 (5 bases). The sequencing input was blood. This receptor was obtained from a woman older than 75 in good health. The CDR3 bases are TGTGCCAGCAGCGCCATTGACCCGAGGGATGAGCAGTTCTTC. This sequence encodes CASSAIDPRDEQFF.